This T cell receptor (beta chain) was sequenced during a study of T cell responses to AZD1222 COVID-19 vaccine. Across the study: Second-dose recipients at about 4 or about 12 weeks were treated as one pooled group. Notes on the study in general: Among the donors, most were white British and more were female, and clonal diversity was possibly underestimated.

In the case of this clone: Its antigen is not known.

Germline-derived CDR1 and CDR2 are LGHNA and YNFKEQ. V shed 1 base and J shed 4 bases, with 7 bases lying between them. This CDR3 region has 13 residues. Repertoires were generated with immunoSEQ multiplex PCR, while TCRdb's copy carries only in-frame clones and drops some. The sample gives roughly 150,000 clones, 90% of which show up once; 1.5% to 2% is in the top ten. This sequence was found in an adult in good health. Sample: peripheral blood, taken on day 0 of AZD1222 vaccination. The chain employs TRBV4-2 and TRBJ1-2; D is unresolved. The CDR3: CASSQARSYGYTF. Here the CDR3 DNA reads TGTGCCAGCAGCCAAGCACGGAGCTATGGCTACACCTTC.